This TCR beta chain appears in the sequencing data of a study of T-cell reconstitution after alpha-beta-depleted transplantation in children. This clonotype was counted ten times or more. Its antigen remains unknown. This sample's TCRbeta library carried unique molecular identifier barcodes. One entry per CDR3 protein, called by TCRdb with MiXCR from the PCR reads. The table records fewer than 700,000 distinct CDR3 sequences, 10% to 15% of them present only once. Study findings and constraints: The main origin of T-cell counts and diversity one year after transplant was newly produced T cells. Surviving recipient T cells and intrathymic progenitors accounted for some patients' high TCRbeta diversity at day 60. There were reportedly several hundred expanded graft clones from which alpha-beta T cells came about two months after transplant.

CDR3 length: 14 amino acids. The V and J ends lost 4 bases and 3 bases, in that order; junction bases with no gene match: 4. Per the germline V gene, CDR1 is SGHRS and CDR2 is YFSETQ. The sequenced sample was PBMCs, mostly from graft donor cells, obtained 360 days after TCRalphabeta/CD19-depleted stem cell transplant. The chain has TRBV5-1 and TRBJ2-7, with TRBD1 matching 10 bases. The source is a male patient younger than 18 who had a stem cell transplant for acute myeloid leukemia, so the T cells may come from the graft donor. CDR3 coding DNA: TGCGCCAGCAGCCCGGGACAGGGGAACTACGAGCAGTACTTC. Amino acid sequence: CASSPGQGNYEQYF.